This T cell receptor beta chain was found in a study of blood T cells in healthy people across ages. Alongside a J-beta primer mix, a sample-barcoded 5' primer served in a second PCR lasting roughly 7 to 11 cycles. Through a template-switch adaptor with 12 random nucleotides, each cDNA molecule received a tag. In TCRdb, the 5' RACE reads were re-called with MiXCR into one record per CDR3 protein. The data hold around 900,000 distinct CDR3 sequences, with roughly 51% observed a single time. The V end was cut by 8 bases, the J end by 7 bases, with 23 bases between. The germline CDR1 and CDR2 sequences are MNHEY and SVGAGI. The CDR3 has 15 amino acids. No fewer than 6 million PBMCs went into each sample.

The sequence came from a woman aged 60-70 years in good health. J is TRBJ1-2 and V is TRBV6-5; D is perhaps TRBD1 (5 bases). Sequenced sample: blood. The CDR3 nucleotides are TGTGCCAGCGGAACATCACGGGACCGAACGGGTGGCTACACCTTC. Amino acids: CASGTSRDRTGGYTF.